This T cell receptor (beta chain) was retrieved from a study of T cells in Graves' hyperthyroidism and ophthalmopathy. This clonotype was observed at least ten times. The germline CDR1 and CDR2 sequences are MNHNS and SASEGT. CDR3 length: 19 amino acids. The V and J ends lost 5 bases and 2 bases respectively, with 25 bases between them. TCR beta CDR3 region amplification was performed from RNA transcripts. TCR CDR3 regions were first amplified by RT-PCR with HTBI primers. TCRdb itself ran the multiplex PCR reads through MiXCR, one entry per CDR3 protein. The repertoire holds over 500,000 distinct CDR3 sequences, with 17% as singletons.

The J gene is TRBJ2-1, the V gene TRBV6-1; weak D call: TRBD2 (7 bases). Sequencing input: blood. This clonotype was obtained from a woman under 30 with Graves' ophthalmopathy. The CDR3 sequence: CASSQGGGVRTDTYNEQFF. As DNA, the CDR3 is TGTGCCAGCAGTCAAGGGGGGGGGGTGAGAACGGATACCTACAATGAGCAGTTCTTC.